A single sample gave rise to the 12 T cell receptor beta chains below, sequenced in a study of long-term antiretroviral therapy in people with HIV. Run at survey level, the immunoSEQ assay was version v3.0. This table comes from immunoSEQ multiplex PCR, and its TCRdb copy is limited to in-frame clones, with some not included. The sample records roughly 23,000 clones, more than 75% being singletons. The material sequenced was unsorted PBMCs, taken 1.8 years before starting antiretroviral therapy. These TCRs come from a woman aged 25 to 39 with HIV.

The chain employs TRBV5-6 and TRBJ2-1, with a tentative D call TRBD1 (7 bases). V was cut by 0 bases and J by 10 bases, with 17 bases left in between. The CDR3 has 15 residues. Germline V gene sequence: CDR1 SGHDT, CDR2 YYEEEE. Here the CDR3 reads CASSLGGAGGSEQFF. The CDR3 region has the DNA TGTGCCAGCAGCTTGGGAGGGGCAGGGGGGTCCGAGCAGTTCTTC. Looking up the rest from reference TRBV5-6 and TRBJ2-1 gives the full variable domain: DAGVTQSPTHLIKTRGQQVTLRCSPKSGHDTVSWYQQALGQGPQFIFQYYEEEERQRGNFPDRFSGHQFPNYSSELNVNALLLGDSALYLCASSLGGAGGSEQFFGPGTRLTVL.

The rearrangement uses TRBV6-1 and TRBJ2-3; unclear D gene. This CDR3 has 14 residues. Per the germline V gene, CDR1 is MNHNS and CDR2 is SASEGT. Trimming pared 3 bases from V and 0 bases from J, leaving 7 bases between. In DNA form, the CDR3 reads TGTGCCAGCAGTGACCGTACTAGCACAGATACGCAGTATTTT. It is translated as CASSDRTSTDTQYF.

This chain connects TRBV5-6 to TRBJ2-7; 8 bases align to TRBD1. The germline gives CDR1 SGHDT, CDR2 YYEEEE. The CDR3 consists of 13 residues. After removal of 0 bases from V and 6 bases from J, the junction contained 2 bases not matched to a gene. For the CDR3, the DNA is TGTGCCAGCAGCTTGGCAGGGGGCGTCGAGCAGTACGTC. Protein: CASSLAGGVEQYV.

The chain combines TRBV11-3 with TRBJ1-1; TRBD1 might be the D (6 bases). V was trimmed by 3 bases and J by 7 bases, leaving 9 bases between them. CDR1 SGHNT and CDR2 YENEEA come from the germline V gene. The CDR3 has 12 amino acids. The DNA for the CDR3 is TGTGCCAGCAGCTTTAAGGGACATGAAGCTTTCTTT. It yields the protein CASSFKGHEAFF.

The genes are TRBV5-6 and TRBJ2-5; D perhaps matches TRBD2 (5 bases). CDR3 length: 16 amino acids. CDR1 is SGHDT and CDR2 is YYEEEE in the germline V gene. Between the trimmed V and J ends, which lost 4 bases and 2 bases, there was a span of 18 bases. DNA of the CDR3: TGTGCCAGCAGCCGTGCGGGCCCCGGACGACAAGAGACCCAGTACTTC. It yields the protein CASSRAGPGRQETQYF.

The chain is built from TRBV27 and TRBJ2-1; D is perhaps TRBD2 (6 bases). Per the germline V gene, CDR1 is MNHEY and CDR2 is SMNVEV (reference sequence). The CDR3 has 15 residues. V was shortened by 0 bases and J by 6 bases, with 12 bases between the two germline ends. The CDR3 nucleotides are TGTGCCAGCAGTTTATCCCGGGGGTGGGGCAATGAGCAGTTCTTC. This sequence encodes CASSLSRGWGNEQFF.

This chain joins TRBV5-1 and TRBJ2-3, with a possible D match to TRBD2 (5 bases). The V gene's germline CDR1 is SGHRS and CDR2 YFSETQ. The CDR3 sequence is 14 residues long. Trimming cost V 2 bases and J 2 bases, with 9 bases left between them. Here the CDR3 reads CASSFGLTTDTQYF. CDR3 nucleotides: TGCGCCAGCAGCTTCGGACTTACCACAGATACGCAGTATTTT.

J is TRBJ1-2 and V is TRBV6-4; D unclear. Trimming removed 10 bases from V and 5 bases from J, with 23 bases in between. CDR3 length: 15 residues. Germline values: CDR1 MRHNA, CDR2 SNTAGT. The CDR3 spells CATYSEGRPPYGYTF. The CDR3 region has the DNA TGTGCCACCTACTCTGAGGGCAGACCCCCATATGGCTACACCTTC.

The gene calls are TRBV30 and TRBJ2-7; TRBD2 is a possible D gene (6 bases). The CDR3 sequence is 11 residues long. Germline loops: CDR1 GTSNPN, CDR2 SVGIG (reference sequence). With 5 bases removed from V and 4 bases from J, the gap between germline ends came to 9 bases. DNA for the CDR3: TGTGCCTGGGACGGGGGATACGAGCAGTACTTC. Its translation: CAWDGGYEQYF.

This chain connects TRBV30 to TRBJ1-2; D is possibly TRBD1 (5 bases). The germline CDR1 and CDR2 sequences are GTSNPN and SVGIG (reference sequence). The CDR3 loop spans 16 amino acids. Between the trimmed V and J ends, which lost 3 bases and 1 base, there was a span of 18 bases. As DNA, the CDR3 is TGTGCCTGGAGGCCCCGGCAGGGCAGCTTTAACTATGGCTACACCTTC. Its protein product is CAWRPRQGSFNYGYTF. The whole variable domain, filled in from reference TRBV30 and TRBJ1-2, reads SQTIHQWPATLVQPVGSPLSLECTVEGTSNPNLYWYRQAAGRGLQLLFYSVGIGQISSEVPQNLSASRPQDRQFILSSKKLLLSDSGFYLCAWRPRQGSFNYGYTFGSGTRLTVV.

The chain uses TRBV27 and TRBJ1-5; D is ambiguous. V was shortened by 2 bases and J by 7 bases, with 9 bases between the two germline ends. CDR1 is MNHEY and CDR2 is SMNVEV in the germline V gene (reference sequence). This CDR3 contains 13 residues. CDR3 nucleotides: TGTGCCAGCAGTTTAGCTGTAGGACAGCCCCAGCATTTT. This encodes CASSLAVGQPQHF.

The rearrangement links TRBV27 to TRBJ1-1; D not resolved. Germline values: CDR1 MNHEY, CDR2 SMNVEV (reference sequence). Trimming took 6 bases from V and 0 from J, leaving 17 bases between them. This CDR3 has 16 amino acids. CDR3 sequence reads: CASRGWGLTMNTEAFF. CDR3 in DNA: TGTGCCAGCAGAGGGTGGGGTCTTACTATGAACACTGAAGCTTTCTTT.